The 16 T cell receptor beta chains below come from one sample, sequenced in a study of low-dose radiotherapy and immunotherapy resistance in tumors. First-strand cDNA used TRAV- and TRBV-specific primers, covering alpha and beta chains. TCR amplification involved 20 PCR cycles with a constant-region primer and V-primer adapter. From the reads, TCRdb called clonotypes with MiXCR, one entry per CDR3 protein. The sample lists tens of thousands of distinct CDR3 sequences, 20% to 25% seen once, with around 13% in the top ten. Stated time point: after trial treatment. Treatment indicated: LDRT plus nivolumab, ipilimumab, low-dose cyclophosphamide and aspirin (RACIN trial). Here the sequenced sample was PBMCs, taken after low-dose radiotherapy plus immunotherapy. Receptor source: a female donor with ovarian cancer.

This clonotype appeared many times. CDR3 in amino acids: CASSVLQGSIYNEQFF. DNA for the CDR3: TGTGCCAGCAGCGTACTTCAGGGTTCCATCTACAATGAGCAGTTCTTC. The chain is built from TRBV9 and TRBJ2-1, with D tentatively TRBD1 (5 bases). The ends were cut back, 1 base at V and 3 bases at J, with 14 bases in the middle. Germline V gives CDR1 SGDLS, CDR2 YYNGEE. The CDR3 spans 16 residues.

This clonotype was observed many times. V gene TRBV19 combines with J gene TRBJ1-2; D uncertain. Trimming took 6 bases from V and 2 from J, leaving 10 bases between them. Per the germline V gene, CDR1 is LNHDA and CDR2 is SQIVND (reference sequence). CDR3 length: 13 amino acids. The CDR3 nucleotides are TGTGCCAGTAGATGGGAGGGCAACTATGGCTACACCTTC. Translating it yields CASRWEGNYGYTF.

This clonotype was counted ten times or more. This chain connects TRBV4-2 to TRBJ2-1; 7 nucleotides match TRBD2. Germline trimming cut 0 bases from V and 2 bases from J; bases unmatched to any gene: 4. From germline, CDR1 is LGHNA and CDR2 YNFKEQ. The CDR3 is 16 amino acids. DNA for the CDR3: TGTGCCAGCAGCCAAGAAGTCGGGACTACCTACAATGAGCAGTTCTTC. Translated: CASSQEVGTTYNEQFF.

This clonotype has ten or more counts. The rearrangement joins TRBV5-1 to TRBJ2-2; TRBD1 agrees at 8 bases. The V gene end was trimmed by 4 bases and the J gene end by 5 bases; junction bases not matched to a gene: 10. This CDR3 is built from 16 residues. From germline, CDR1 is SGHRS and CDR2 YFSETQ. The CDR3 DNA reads TGCGCCAGCAGCACGGGACAGGCTCGTAATACCGGGGAGCTGTTTTTT. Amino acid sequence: CASSTGQARNTGELFF.

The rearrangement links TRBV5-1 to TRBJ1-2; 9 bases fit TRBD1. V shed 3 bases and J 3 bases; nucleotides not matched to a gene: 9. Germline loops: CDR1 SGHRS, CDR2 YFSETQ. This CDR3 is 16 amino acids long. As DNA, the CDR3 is TGCGCCAGCAGCTCGTTTACAGGGGGCGCGTACTATGGCTACACCTTC. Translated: CASSSFTGGAYYGYTF.

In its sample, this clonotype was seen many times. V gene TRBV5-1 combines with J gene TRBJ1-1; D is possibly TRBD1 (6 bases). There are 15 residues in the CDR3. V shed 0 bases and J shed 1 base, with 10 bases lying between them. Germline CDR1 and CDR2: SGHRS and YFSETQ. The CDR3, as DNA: TGCGCCAGCAGCTTGGCTGGGACACCGAACACTGAAGCTTTCTTT. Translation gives CASSLAGTPNTEAFF.

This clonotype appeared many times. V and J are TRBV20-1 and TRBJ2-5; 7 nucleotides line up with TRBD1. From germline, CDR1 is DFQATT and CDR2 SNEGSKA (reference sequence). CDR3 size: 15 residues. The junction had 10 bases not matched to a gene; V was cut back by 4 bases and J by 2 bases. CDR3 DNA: TGCAGTGCTACTGACCCCAGGGGGTTTCAAGAGACCCAGTACTTC. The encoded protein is CSATDPRGFQETQYF.

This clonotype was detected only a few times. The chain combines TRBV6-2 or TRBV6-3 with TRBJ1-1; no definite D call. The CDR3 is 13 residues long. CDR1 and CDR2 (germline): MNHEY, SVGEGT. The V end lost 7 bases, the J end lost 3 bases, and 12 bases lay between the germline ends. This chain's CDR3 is CASTTGRDTEAFF. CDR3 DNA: TGTGCCAGCACCACCGGACGGGACACTGAAGCTTTCTTT.

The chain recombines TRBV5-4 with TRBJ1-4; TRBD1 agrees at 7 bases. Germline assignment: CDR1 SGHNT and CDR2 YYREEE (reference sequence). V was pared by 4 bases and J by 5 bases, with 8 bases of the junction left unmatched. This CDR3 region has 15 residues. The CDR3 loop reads CASSPNRGRNEKLFF. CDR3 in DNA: TGTGCCAGCAGCCCAAACAGGGGCCGGAATGAAAAACTGTTTTTT.

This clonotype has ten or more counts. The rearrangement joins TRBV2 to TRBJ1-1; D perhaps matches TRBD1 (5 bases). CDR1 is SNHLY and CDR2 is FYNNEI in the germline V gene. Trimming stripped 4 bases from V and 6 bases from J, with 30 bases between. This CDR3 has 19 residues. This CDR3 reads CASSVRSGTSGPRIPEAFF. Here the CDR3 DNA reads TGTGCCAGCAGTGTGAGGAGCGGGACTAGCGGCCCTAGAATACCTGAAGCTTTCTTT.

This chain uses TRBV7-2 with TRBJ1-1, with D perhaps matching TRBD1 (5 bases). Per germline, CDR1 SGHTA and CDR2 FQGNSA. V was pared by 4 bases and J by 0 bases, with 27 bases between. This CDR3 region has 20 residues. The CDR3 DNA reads TGTGCCAGCAGCTCTCGGGTACAAGGTACAGTGGCAGGGTTGAACACTGAAGCTTTCTTT. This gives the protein CASSSRVQGTVAGLNTEAFF.

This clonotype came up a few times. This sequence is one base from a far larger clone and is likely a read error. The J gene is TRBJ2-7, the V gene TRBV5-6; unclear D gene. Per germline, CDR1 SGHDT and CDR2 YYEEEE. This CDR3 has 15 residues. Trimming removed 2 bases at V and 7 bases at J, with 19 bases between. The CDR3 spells CASSLDQSSYNEQYF. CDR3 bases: TGTGCCAGCAGCTTAGATCAGAGCTCCTACAATGAGCAGTACTTC.

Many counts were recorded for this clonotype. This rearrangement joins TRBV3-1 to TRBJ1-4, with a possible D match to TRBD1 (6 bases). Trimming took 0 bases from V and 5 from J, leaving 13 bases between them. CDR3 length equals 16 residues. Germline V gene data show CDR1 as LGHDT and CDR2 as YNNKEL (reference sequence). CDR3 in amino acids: CASSQDVGGMNEKLFF. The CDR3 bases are TGTGCCAGCAGCCAAGATGTAGGGGGGATGAATGAAAAACTGTTTTTT.

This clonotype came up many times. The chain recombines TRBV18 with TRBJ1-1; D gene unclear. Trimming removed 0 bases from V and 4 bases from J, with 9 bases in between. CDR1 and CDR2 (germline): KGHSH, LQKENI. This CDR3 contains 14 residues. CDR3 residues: CASSPPSPTTEAFF. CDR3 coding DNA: TGTGCCAGCTCACCACCTTCCCCGACCACTGAAGCTTTCTTT. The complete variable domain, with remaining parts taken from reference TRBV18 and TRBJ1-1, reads NAGVMQNPRHLVRRRGQEARLRCSPMKGHSHVYWYRQLPEEGLKFMVYLQKENIIDESGMPKERFSAEFPKEGPSILRIQQVVRGDSAAYFCASSPPSPTTEAFFGQGTRLTVV.

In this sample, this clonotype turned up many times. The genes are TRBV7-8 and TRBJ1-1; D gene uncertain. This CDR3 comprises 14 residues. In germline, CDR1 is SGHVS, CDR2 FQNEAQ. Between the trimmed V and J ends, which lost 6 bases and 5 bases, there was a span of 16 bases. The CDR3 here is CASRAVGGTTEAFF. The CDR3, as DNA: TGTGCCAGCAGGGCCGTTGGAGGCACTACTGAAGCTTTCTTT.

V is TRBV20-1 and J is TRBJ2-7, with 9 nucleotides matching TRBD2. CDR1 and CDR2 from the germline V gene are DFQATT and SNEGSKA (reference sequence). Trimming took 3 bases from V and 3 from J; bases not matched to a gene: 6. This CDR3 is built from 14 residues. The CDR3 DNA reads TGCAGTGCTAGCAATGCGGGAGGGAGCTACGAGCAGTACTTC. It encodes CSASNAGGSYEQYF.